The sequence of this TCR beta chain was determined in a study of T-cell memory formation after mild COVID-19. Overall study findings and caveats: CD8+ contracting clones occupied EMRA, while CD4+ ones occupied mainly CM and EM.

After 5'RACE with constant-segment primers, TCR alpha and TCR beta cDNA libraries carrying sample barcodes and UMIs were obtained. TCRdb redid the calling of the 5' RACE reads with MiXCR, one entry per CDR3 protein. The sample lists roughly 600,000 distinct CDR3 sequences; 15% to 20% were seen once. This clonotype was seen a few times. The antigen remains unidentified. Sample: PBMCs or a T cell subset sorted from them (not recorded which). The clonotype originates from an adult woman who had mild COVID-19 (a few samples of this study predate the infection). Cell type and time point are not known.

The CDR3 region is CSAISLSGASYEQYF. DNA for the CDR3: TGCAGTGCTATCTCGCTTAGCGGGGCCTCCTACGAGCAGTACTTC. The chain joins TRBV20-1 to TRBJ2-7; the match to TRBD2 covers 8 bases. The V gene end was trimmed by 4 bases and the J gene end by 0 bases; junction bases not matched to a gene: 8. The CDR3 has 15 residues. Germline V gene lookup returns CDR1 DFQATT and CDR2 SNEGSKA (reference sequence).